Sequencing of this T cell receptor beta chain was carried out in a study of cytomegalovirus exposure and HLA in healthy donors. This clone showed up just once. In the PCR, 60 Vbeta and 13 Jbeta primers were used. Profiled with immunoSEQ multiplex PCR; TCRdb holds only in-frame clones, not every one. The sample lists about 77,000 clones; approximately 78% were seen once. The ends were cut back, 5 bases at V and 5 bases at J, with 10 bases in the middle. The CDR3 extends over 13 amino acids. CDR1 and CDR2 from the germline V gene are SGHTA and FQGTGA. This TCR derives from a man aged 35 to 55 in good health and CMV-seronegative. The chain couples TRBV7-3 to TRBJ2-1, with D possibly matching TRBD1 (7 bases). The material sequenced was PBMCs. CDR3 in amino acids: CASSRGTDNEQFF. CDR3 nucleotide sequence: TGTGCCAGCAGCCGCGGGACAGACAATGAGCAGTTCTTC.